This entry lists 22 T cell receptor beta chains sequenced from one sample in a study of shared clonotypes between healthy human individuals. Using immunoSEQ multiplex PCR, the repertoire was profiled, and TCRdb retains in-frame clones only, with some absent. The repertoire holds some 2,100,000 clones, with around 95% as singletons. The sequenced sample was naive CD4+ T cells sorted from blood. Subset in this sample: CD45RA+ positively selected. Receptors originate from a young man in good health.

CDR3 sequence reads: CASSSPQVGTDTQYF. The CDR3 coding sequence is TGTGCCAGCAGTTCCCCACAGGTTGGCACAGATACGCAGTATTTT. The chain employs TRBV6-1 and TRBJ2-3; maybe TRBD1 (5 bases). The CDR3 consists of 15 residues. The V gene lost 5 bases and the J gene lost 1 base, with 13 bases spanning the gap. CDR1 and CDR2 from the germline V gene are MNHNS and SASEGT.

The chain has TRBV5-1 and TRBJ1-1; 8 bases line up with TRBD1. The CDR3 extends over 15 amino acids. Trimming cost V 2 bases and J 1 base; bases outside gene matches: 4. Per germline, CDR1 SGHRS and CDR2 YFSETQ. The CDR3 nucleotides are TGCGCCAGCAGCTTACAGGGGGACTCGAACACTGAAGCTTTCTTT. It codes for CASSLQGDSNTEAFF.

This chain connects TRBV7-9 to TRBJ1-6; D remains ambiguous. V was pared by 3 bases and J by 0 bases, with 9 bases between. CDR3 length: 16 residues. Germline V CDR1 and CDR2: SEHNR, FQNEAQ (reference sequence). CDR3 nucleotide sequence: TGTGCCAGCAGCTTGGGGAGTATCTCCTATAATTCACCCCTCCACTTT. It encodes CASSLGSISYNSPLHF.

The chain uses TRBV7-2 and TRBJ1-1; 7 bases agree with TRBD1. Per germline, CDR1 SGHTA and CDR2 FQGNSA. The trim removed 6 bases at V and 5 bases at J, leaving 9 bases unmatched. CDR3 length: 14 residues. CDR3 sequence (DNA): TGTGCCAGCAGGTTGACAGGGAGCTTGACTGAAGCTTTCTTT. Translating gives CASRLTGSLTEAFF.

This clone occurred once. The chain is built from TRBV30 and TRBJ1-6; D perhaps matches TRBD1 (6 bases). This CDR3 region has 13 residues. Germline lookup yields CDR1 GTSNPN and CDR2 SVGIG (reference sequence). The CDR3 nucleotides are TGTGCTGTAGGTAGGGGGTATAATTCACCCCTCCACTTT. Translation: CAVGRGYNSPLHF.

The V and J genes are TRBV28 and TRBJ2-7; D not resolved. V was trimmed by 8 bases and J by 3 bases, leaving 11 bases between them. From germline, CDR1 is MDHEN and CDR2 SYDVKM. The length of the CDR3 is 12 residues. Written as DNA, the CDR3 is TGTGCCAGCGCCCTAGTGGACTACGAGCAGTACTTC. Protein product: CASALVDYEQYF.

On this clone: The junction and the germline gene differ at one end; a read error may be behind it. The chain is built from TRBV29-1 and TRBJ2-1; 10 bases align to TRBD2. The germline CDR1 and CDR2 sequences are SQVTM and ANQGSEA. The length of the CDR3 is 17 residues. For the CDR3, the DNA is TGCAGCGCCTCCCCTGAGCGGGGGGGCCTGGGTTACACTGAGCAGTTCTTC. Its protein is CSASPERGGLGYTEQFF.

This clone was detected only once. The genes are TRBV19 and TRBJ1-1, with TRBD1 as a possible D gene (5 bases). The CDR3 is 14 residues long. With 5 bases removed from V and 4 bases from J, the gap between germline ends came to 14 bases. CDR1 and CDR2 from the germline V gene are LNHDA and SQIVND (reference sequence). CDR3 residues: CASSLGGTSTEAFF. The CDR3 DNA sequence: TGTGCCAGTAGTTTGGGAGGGACGAGCACTGAAGCTTTCTTT.

The V and J genes are TRBV25-1 and TRBJ2-3, with a weak D call TRBD2 (6 bases). V was shortened by 6 bases and J by 3 bases, with 13 bases between the two germline ends. This CDR3 comprises 14 residues. Germline V CDR1 and CDR2: MGHDK, SYGVNS. DNA for the CDR3: TGTGCCAGCAGGGAGGGCAGGAGTACAGATACGCAGTATTTT. Protein: CASREGRSTDTQYF.

Only one count was recorded for this clone. The chain is built from TRBV7-9 and TRBJ2-5; D perhaps matches TRBD1 (6 bases). V was cut by 5 bases and J by 5 bases, with 15 bases left in between. CDR3 length: 14 amino acids. CDR1 is SEHNR and CDR2 is FQNEAQ in the germline V gene (reference sequence). The CDR3 DNA is TGTGCCAGCAGCCGAAGGACAGAAGGGGAGACCCAGTACTTC. It yields the protein CASSRRTEGETQYF.

The chain has TRBV30 and TRBJ1-4, with D maybe TRBD1 (5 bases). Deletions cut 6 bases from V and 4 bases from J, with 9 bases between. Germline V gene lookup returns CDR1 GTSNPN and CDR2 SVGIG (reference sequence). The length of the CDR3 is 12 residues. The CDR3 loop is CACTQGNEKLFF. DNA of the CDR3: TGTGCCTGTACGCAGGGTAATGAAAAACTGTTTTTT.

This chain links TRBV11-2 with TRBJ2-7; 7 nucleotides line up with TRBD2. Germline values: CDR1 SGHAT, CDR2 FQNNGV. Trimming took 1 base from V and 3 from J; bases not matched to a gene: 6. CDR3 length: 15 amino acids. The CDR3 coding sequence is TGTGCCAGCAGCTTAGCCGCAGGGAGGGTCTACGAGCAGTACTTC. This codes for CASSLAAGRVYEQYF.

The rearrangement joins TRBV29-1 to TRBJ1-3, with D maybe TRBD1 (5 bases). Trimming stripped 4 bases from V and 2 bases from J, with 9 bases between. Germline loops: CDR1 SQVTM, CDR2 ANQGSEA. The CDR3 totals 13 residues. The chain's CDR3 is CSVGMGAGNTIYF. Written as DNA, the CDR3 is TGCAGCGTTGGAATGGGGGCTGGAAACACCATATATTTT.

CDR3 sequence (DNA): TGTGCCAGCATCCTTGTGGGGCAGGGAGGCACTGAAGCTTTCTTT. This translates into CASILVGQGGTEAFF. The chain recombines TRBV6-6 with TRBJ1-1, with a weak D call TRBD1 (5 bases). From germline, CDR1 is MNHNY and CDR2 SVGAGI (reference sequence). The CDR3 length is 15 residues. V was pared by 7 bases and J by 4 bases, with 19 bases between.

This clone appeared a few times. The rearrangement joins TRBV7-2 to TRBJ1-3, with D hard to call. The CDR3 is made up of 14 amino acids. Between the trimmed V and J ends, which lost 2 bases and 4 bases, there was a span of 9 bases. Germline loops: CDR1 SGHTA, CDR2 FQGNSA. The CDR3 coding sequence is TGTGCCAGCAGCTTAACCGGGTACGGAAACACCATATATTTT. Protein sequence: CASSLTGYGNTIYF.

The chain joins TRBV18 to TRBJ2-7, with D perhaps TRBD2 (6 bases). The CDR3 runs to 16 residues. The V end was cut by 5 bases, the J end by 3 bases, with 20 bases between. Per the germline V gene, CDR1 is KGHSH and CDR2 is LQKENI. CDR3 amino acids: CASSTTTAGHGYEQYF. The CDR3 DNA reads TGTGCCAGCTCAACGACCACGGCGGGGCACGGCTACGAGCAGTACTTC.

V gene TRBV5-4 combines with J gene TRBJ2-2, with 11 bases identical to TRBD1. The J segment lost 3 bases and the V segment lost 2 bases, leaving 6 bases of the junction unmatched. The CDR3 spans 17 residues. Germline V gene data show CDR1 as SGHNT and CDR2 as YYREEE (reference sequence). The CDR3 is CASSFRTGGADTGELFF. The CDR3 DNA reads as TGTGCCAGCAGCTTCCGGACAGGGGGCGCCGACACCGGGGAGCTGTTTTTT.

V usage is TRBV5-6 and J usage is TRBJ2-2; D is ambiguous. Deletions cut 3 bases from V and 2 bases from J, with 14 bases between. The CDR3 sequence is 16 residues long. Germline CDR1 SGHDT, CDR2 YYEEEE. The CDR3 region is CASSWPRTGNTGELFF. In DNA form, the CDR3 reads TGTGCCAGCAGCTGGCCCAGGACCGGTAACACCGGGGAGCTGTTTTTT.

In regard to this clone: The sample carries other DNA sequences with the same CDR3. The V call is TRBV19, the J call TRBJ1-4, with D tentatively TRBD1 (6 bases). CDR1 LNHDA and CDR2 SQIVND come from the germline V gene (reference sequence). This CDR3 is built from 13 residues. V lost 5 bases to trimming and J lost 7 bases, with 11 bases between them. CDR3 protein: CASSVGQTEKLFF. The CDR3, as DNA: TGTGCCAGTAGTGTTGGACAGACTGAAAAACTGTTTTTT.

The chain is built from TRBV11-2 and TRBJ2-2, with D possibly matching TRBD2 (5 bases). Trimming pared 5 bases from V and 7 bases from J, leaving 14 bases between. This CDR3 has 14 residues. Germline V gene sequence: CDR1 SGHAT, CDR2 FQNNGV. CDR3 sequence (DNA): TGTGCCAGCAGCCCGACAAGCGGAAACGGGGAGCTGTTTTTT. This translates into CASSPTSGNGELFF.

J is TRBJ2-5 and V is TRBV11-2; D tentatively fits TRBD1 or TRBD2 (5 bases each). Trimming cost V 8 bases and J 5 bases, with 18 bases left between them. Per germline, CDR1 SGHAT and CDR2 FQNNGV. The length of the CDR3 is 14 residues. The CDR3 DNA sequence: TGTGCCAGCTCGACGGGACGCCTGTTGGAGACCCAGTACTTC. Amino acid sequence: CASSTGRLLETQYF. Full variable domain (rest looked up from reference TRBV11-2 and TRBJ2-5): EAGVAQSPRYKIIEKRQSVAFWCNPISGHATLYWYQQILGQGPKLLIQFQNNGVVDDSQLPKDRFSAERLKGVDSTLKIQPAKLEDSAVYLCASSTGRLLETQYFGPGTRLLVL.

The chain couples TRBV28 to TRBJ1-3; no clear D. The CDR3 contains 15 residues. Trimming pared 6 bases from V and 2 bases from J, leaving 14 bases between. Germline V gene lookup returns CDR1 MDHEN and CDR2 SYDVKM. The CDR3 sequence is CASRGGGWAGNTIYF. The CDR3 nucleotides are TGTGCCAGCAGGGGTGGAGGATGGGCTGGAAACACCATATATTTT.